Listed below are T cell receptor beta chains from one sample, sequenced in a study of T cell repertoires in cytomegalovirus infection. TCRdb re-called the reads through MiXCR, storing one row per CDR3 protein. The sample records hundreds of thousands of distinct CDR3 sequences, 24% being singletons. Sequenced material: CD8+ T cells from PBMCs. These TCRs come from a human donor in good health (CMV status not recorded). Some clones in this sample may be carry-over from other donors' samples. CDR3s include the opening cysteine and the closing phenylalanine or tryptophan. Fields, in order: V gene, J gene, clone size, D gene, CDR3 protein, CDR3 DNA. The D gene is left open where the match is weak. Size is omitted from some rows. Given values are once, few, many or a class for expanded clones.

>TRBV25-1|TRBJ2-1|.|.
CASSARDGRPQETQFF
TGTGCCAGCAGTGCCCGGGACGGCCGACCTCAAGAGACCCAGTTCTTC
>TRBV20-1|TRBJ2-1|few|.
CSGGVYNEQFF
TGCAGTGGGGGGGTCTACAATGAGCAGTTCTTC
>TRBV7-6|TRBJ2-7|many|.
CASSSSSGVSYEQYF
TGTGCCAGCAGCTCCTCCTCGGGGGTCTCCTACGAGCAGTACTTC
>TRBV2|TRBJ2-3|many|TRBD2
CASSVTSGGHTDTQYF
TGTGCCAGCAGTGTCACTAGCGGGGGCCACACAGATACGCAGTATTTT
>TRBV7-9|TRBJ1-2|many|.
CASSLGVIYGYTF
TGTGCCAGCAGCTTAGGGGTGATTTATGGCTACACCTTC
>TRBV7-8|TRBJ2-3|.|.
CASSFCGGYLTDTQYF
TGTGCCAGCAGCTTTTGTGGCGGGTACCTCACAGATACGCAGTATTTT
>TRBV29-1|TRBJ1-3|.|.
CSVEGPAEGNTIYF
TGCAGCGTTGAAGGGCCCGCTGAAGGAAACACCATATATTTT
>TRBV7-8|TRBJ2-1|few|TRBD2
CASSFLTGLAGGSSYNEQFF
TGTGCCAGCAGTTTCCTTACGGGACTAGCGGGGGGTAGCTCCTACAATGAGCAGTTCTTC
>TRBV5-1|TRBJ2-7|.|.
CASSFGGPYVEQYF
TGCGCCAGCAGCTTTGGGGGCCCCTACGTCGAGCAGTACTTC
>TRBV7-6|TRBJ1-1|.|.
CVSSLEVDTEAFF
TGTGTCAGCAGCCTGGAAGTTGATACTGAAGCTTTCTTT
>TRBV5-1|TRBJ2-5|few|.
CASSFLPGQQETQYF
TGCGCCAGCAGCTTCCTTCCGGGACAACAAGAGACCCAGTACTTC
>TRBV19|TRBJ1-4|.|.
CASTAGGREEKLFF
TGTGCCAGTACCGCAGGAGGGAGAGAGGAAAAACTGTTTTTT
>TRBV6-2/TRBV6-3|TRBJ2-1|many|.
CASSYTVSEQFF
TGTGCCAGCAGTTACACGGTCTCCGAGCAGTTCTTC
>TRBV6-2/TRBV6-3|TRBJ1-1|.|.
CASSYSGTPNTEAFF
TGTGCCAGCAGTTACTCGGGGACACCGAACACTGAAGCTTTCTTT
>TRBV12-3/TRBV12-4|TRBJ1-1|.|TRBD1
CASSAGQAEAFF
TGTGCCAGCAGCGCCGGACAGGCTGAAGCTTTCTTT